In its sample, the clone carrying this T cell receptor (beta chain) was seen a few times. Its antigen is currently unknown. These data originate in a study of CD8 T cells in ankylosing spondylitis. Study findings and constraints: Researchers reportedly found disease-linked clones significantly enriched in matched ankylosing spondylitis synovial fluid. What appeared characteristic of ankylosing spondylitis blood was a TCR beta motif of about eight highly homologous variants.

The CDR3 covers 15 residues. Germline loops: CDR1 SQVTM, CDR2 ANQGSEA. V lost 3 bases and J lost 1, with 15 bases in between. TCRdb passed the 5' RACE reads through MiXCR, listing each CDR3 protein once. The sample shows approximately 340,000 distinct CDR3 sequences, roughly 14% of them seen only once. Sequencing used blood, either unsorted or a sorted T cell fraction (not recorded which). This receptor was identified in a male donor with ankylosing spondylitis or in good health (not recorded which). V and J are TRBV29-1 and TRBJ1-1; tentatively, D is TRBD1 (5 bases). The CDR3 bases are TGCAGCGTTGAGGAGGGGATTGTGTGGAACACTGAAGCTTTCTTT. This encodes CSVEEGIVWNTEAFF.